The rows below give T cell receptor beta chains drawn from one sample of a study of blood T cell repertoires in COVID-19. TCRdb keeps only in-frame clones here, not all; method: immunoSEQ multiplex PCR. The table shows 250,000 to 350,000 clones, with approximately 86% occurring only once. Sequencing was performed on PBMCs or T cells enriched from blood (not recorded which). These receptors all stem from a woman aged 25 to 39 who had recovered from COVID-19. Both conserved end residues are trimmed from each CDR3. Fields, in order: J gene, V gene, CDR3 protein.

J gene: TRBJ1-1
V gene: TRBV6-4
CDR3 protein: ASSDLTGRVTF

J gene: TRBJ2-3
V gene: TRBV7-2
CDR3 protein: ASSLGAGGNTDTQY

J gene: TRBJ1-1
V gene: TRBV19
CDR3 protein: ASTSKRPGTEAF

J gene: TRBJ2-2
V gene: TRBV13
CDR3 protein: ASSLVPGWNTGELF

J gene: TRBJ1-2
V gene: TRBV7-9
CDR3 protein: ASSLRPTGANYGYT

J gene: TRBJ2-1
V gene: TRBV10-2
CDR3 protein: ASWDRDRFNEQF

J gene: TRBJ2-1
V gene: TRBV7-9
CDR3 protein: ASSYGDRGNEQF

J gene: TRBJ1-4
V gene: TRBV19
CDR3 protein: ASSTPGQRYEKLF

J gene: TRBJ1-6
V gene: TRBV9
CDR3 protein: ASSARGSSYNSPLH

J gene: TRBJ1-1
V gene: TRBV18
CDR3 protein: ASSQGINTEAF

J gene: TRBJ1-5
V gene: TRBV5-1
CDR3 protein: ASSLGIGEGKTQH

J gene: TRBJ1-4
V gene: TRBV18
CDR3 protein: ASFRTGRNEKLF

J gene: TRBJ1-2
V gene: TRBV27
CDR3 protein: ASSKKTSGDYGYT

J gene: TRBJ2-5
V gene: TRBV18
CDR3 protein: ASSPQSPGGETQY

J gene: TRBJ2-7
V gene: TRBV3-1/TRBV3-2
CDR3 protein: ASSQGLAGVPYEQY

J gene: TRBJ2-7
V gene: TRBV7-2
CDR3 protein: ASSTLSGGSTEQY

J gene: TRBJ1-2
V gene: TRBV7-9
CDR3 protein: ASSITGLIYGYT

J gene: TRBJ2-7
V gene: TRBV7-9
CDR3 protein: ASSLPPLLAGGREQY

J gene: TRBJ1-2
V gene: TRBV28
CDR3 protein: ASSSGRGYGYT

J gene: TRBJ2-5
V gene: TRBV11-3
CDR3 protein: ASSLRLAGGRGKTQY

J gene: TRBJ2-7
V gene: TRBV3-1/TRBV3-2
CDR3 protein: ASSQSHTETYEQY

J gene: TRBJ1-2
V gene: TRBV5-4
CDR3 protein: ASSFGAGDYGYT

J gene: TRBJ1-6
V gene: TRBV15
CDR3 protein: ATSAQRTYNSPLH

J gene: TRBJ2-7
V gene: TRBV9
CDR3 protein: ASSEGSGGAYEQY

J gene: TRBJ1-2
V gene: TRBV18
CDR3 protein: ASSPYREAVHLYGYT

J gene: TRBJ1-2
V gene: TRBV6-4
CDR3 protein: ASSDSEGSYT

J gene: TRBJ1-1
V gene: TRBV27
CDR3 protein: ASSLFTGRNTEAF

J gene: TRBJ1-2
V gene: TRBV10-3
CDR3 protein: AISETHYGYT

J gene: TRBJ2-1
V gene: TRBV27
CDR3 protein: ASSFRGLAARLPQF

J gene: TRBJ1-3
V gene: TRBV7-3
CDR3 protein: ASSCKSHSSGNTIY

J gene: TRBJ2-7
V gene: TRBV7-2
CDR3 protein: ASSHSRVSTYEQY

J gene: TRBJ2-7
V gene: TRBV4-1
CDR3 protein: ASSQLTTSGRAYEQY

J gene: TRBJ1-2
V gene: TRBV27
CDR3 protein: ASSLGQAYGYT

J gene: TRBJ1-4
V gene: TRBV29-1
CDR3 protein: SVSRDRGEKLF

J gene: TRBJ1-2
V gene: TRBV18
CDR3 protein: ASSPGGNYGYT

J gene: TRBJ2-7
V gene: TRBV7-8
CDR3 protein: ASSLVYWTSRSYEQY

J gene: TRBJ2-7
V gene: TRBV23-1
CDR3 protein: ASSQSGGGEEDEQY

J gene: TRBJ2-1
V gene: TRBV3-1/TRBV3-2
CDR3 protein: ASSQSWTSGISSYNEQF

J gene: TRBJ2-1
V gene: TRBV24-1
CDR3 protein: ATSDRTSGYNEQF

J gene: TRBJ1-1
V gene: TRBV25-1
CDR3 protein: ASSATGGGRFEAF

J gene: TRBJ1-4
V gene: TRBV19
CDR3 protein: ASSIGGVANEKLF

J gene: TRBJ1-4
V gene: TRBV21-1
CDR3 protein: ASSKAGKQGKGSGNEKLF

J gene: TRBJ2-1
V gene: TRBV28
CDR3 protein: ASSFSGRGQF

J gene: TRBJ2-1
V gene: TRBV3-1/TRBV3-2
CDR3 protein: ASSRSSGTYNEQF

J gene: TRBJ2-3
V gene: TRBV6-2/TRBV6-3
CDR3 protein: ASSKGLAGADTQY

J gene: TRBJ1-5
V gene: TRBV7-9
CDR3 protein: ASSSLNQPQH

J gene: TRBJ2-1
V gene: TRBV27
CDR3 protein: ASSLWGGDNEQF

J gene: TRBJ1-2
V gene: TRBV27
CDR3 protein: ASSLVDPTGRGYGYT

J gene: TRBJ1-2
V gene: TRBV20-1
CDR3 protein: SARGGPGYT

J gene: TRBJ2-1
V gene: TRBV27
CDR3 protein: ASSTEVLNEQF

J gene: TRBJ2-3
V gene: TRBV5-1
CDR3 protein: ASSFSLAGGPSTQY

J gene: TRBJ2-6
V gene: TRBV30
CDR3 protein: AWSSISGANVLT

J gene: TRBJ1-3
V gene: TRBV10-3
CDR3 protein: AISPDRPSSGNTIY

J gene: TRBJ2-3
V gene: TRBV27
CDR3 protein: ASSFLREAITDTQY

J gene: TRBJ2-3
V gene: TRBV9
CDR3 protein: ASSPRTSGDGDTQY